The 10 T cell receptor beta chains presented below share a single source sample, sequenced in a study of T cells in Graves' hyperthyroidism and ophthalmopathy. The TCR beta CDR3 regions underwent amplification using RNA transcripts as the source. A set of HTBI primers served as the primers for a first-round RT-PCR of the TCR CDR3. TCRdb re-called the multiplex PCR reads with MiXCR, one entry per CDR3 protein. The sample lists approximately 250,000 distinct CDR3 sequences, around 25% occurring once. The sequenced material came from blood. These receptors all come from a woman between 35 and 50 years old with Graves' ophthalmopathy.

There are many counts of this clonotype. V and J are TRBV9 and TRBJ1-2; unclear D gene. CDR3 length: 14 residues. V lost 3 bases to trimming and J lost 7 bases, with 16 bases between them. Germline CDR1 and CDR2: SGDLS and YYNGEE. The CDR3 DNA sequence: TGTGCCAGCAGCGCCCGCCCCGGCTCCTTTGGCTACACCTTC. Translating it yields CASSARPGSFGYTF.

This clonotype was counted many times. The rearrangement uses TRBV27 and TRBJ2-6; D is perhaps TRBD1 (5 bases). This CDR3 has 16 amino acids. V lost 6 bases and J lost 4, with 16 bases in between. Germline lookup yields CDR1 MNHEY and CDR2 SMNVEV (reference sequence). The CDR3 loop is CASRGRISAGANVLTF. The CDR3 coding sequence is TGTGCCAGCAGGGGGCGAATCTCAGCCGGGGCCAACGTCCTGACTTTC. Full variable domain (missing parts from reference TRBV27 and TRBJ2-6): EAQVTQNPRYLITVTGKKLTVTCSQNMNHEYMSWYRQDPGLGLRQIYYSMNVEVTDKGDVPEGYKVSRKEKRNFPLILESPSPNQTSLYFCASRGRISAGANVLTFGAGSRLTVL.

The sample holds a few counts of this clonotype. The V and J genes are TRBV6-1 and TRBJ2-7; D gene ambiguous. The CDR3 spans 12 residues. Trimming cost V 6 bases and J 3 bases, with 9 bases left between them. CDR1 MNHNS and CDR2 SASEGT come from the germline V gene. The CDR3 DNA follows: TGTGCCAGCAGGGGCGTAAACTACGAGCAGTACTTC. Its translation is CASRGVNYEQYF.

The chain combines TRBV6-1 with TRBJ2-7, with D perhaps assigned TRBD1 or TRBD2 (5 bases each). The CDR3 totals 14 residues. Germline loops: CDR1 MNHNS, CDR2 SASEGT. Trimming stripped 7 bases from V and 5 bases from J, with 18 bases between. The CDR3 region has the DNA TGTGCCAGCACCATGGCCGGGACGTCAAACGAGCAGTACTTC. As protein: CASTMAGTSNEQYF.

This clonotype was observed at least ten times. In DNA form, the CDR3 reads TGTGCCAGCAGTTTAAGGGTTCGGGGGGCGGCCGAGCAGTACTTC. Translation: CASSLRVRGAAEQYF. The chain couples TRBV12-3 or TRBV12-4 to TRBJ2-7; D might be TRBD2 (7 bases). Between the trimmed V and J ends, which lost 2 bases and 6 bases, there was a span of 17 bases. This CDR3 spans 15 amino acids.

This clonotype was seen many times. This rearrangement joins TRBV20-1 to TRBJ2-7; 14 bases match TRBD2. Per germline, CDR1 DFQATT and CDR2 SNEGSKA (reference sequence). V trimming: 2 bases; J trimming: 4 bases; junction bases outside the gene matches: 7. This CDR3 contains 16 residues. The CDR3 coding sequence is TGCAGTGCTAGAAACCCCGGGACTAGCGGGAGATACGAGCAGTACTTC. Its protein is CSARNPGTSGRYEQYF.

In its sample, this clonotype was seen a few times. The rearrangement uses TRBV6-1 and TRBJ1-1; the match to TRBD1 covers 8 bases. This CDR3 comprises 13 residues. Germline lookup yields CDR1 MNHNS and CDR2 SASEGT. This CDR3 reads CGTRDRKNTEAFF. In nucleotides, the CDR3 is TGTGGAACTCGGGACAGGAAGAACACTGAAGCTTTCTTT.

On this clonotype itself: Likely a read error: the CDR3 ends without its conserved phenylalanine or tryptophan. The V gene is TRBV29-1, the J gene TRBJ2-7; 10 bases are a match to TRBD2. Germline lookup yields CDR1 SQVTM and CDR2 ANQGSEA. The CDR3 sequence is 13 residues long. V gave up 4 bases and J gave up 7 bases; unmatched junction bases: 7. CDR3 sequence (DNA): TGCAGCGTTGTCCTAGCGGGAGAGAGGGAGCAGTACATC. Residues: CSVVLAGEREQYI.

This clonotype came up many times. The chain has TRBV6-5 and TRBJ2-7, with D unclear. The CDR3 consists of 14 residues. Germline V CDR1 and CDR2: MNHEY, SVGAGI. Deletions cut 2 bases from V and 2 bases from J, with 10 bases between. The CDR3 nucleotides are TGTGCCAGCAGTTACAGGGCTATAGCCTACGAGCAGTACTTC. It yields the protein CASSYRAIAYEQYF.

This clonotype was picked up a small number of times. This chain connects TRBV24-1 to TRBJ2-3; D may be TRBD2 (5 bases). Trimming removed 1 base at V and 11 bases at J, with 9 bases between. The CDR3 length is 12 residues. CDR1 is KGHDR, CDR2 SFDVKD, per germline. The DNA for the CDR3 is TGTGCCACCAGTGATTTCCAGAGCGGGCAGTATTTT. Translated: CATSDFQSGQYF.